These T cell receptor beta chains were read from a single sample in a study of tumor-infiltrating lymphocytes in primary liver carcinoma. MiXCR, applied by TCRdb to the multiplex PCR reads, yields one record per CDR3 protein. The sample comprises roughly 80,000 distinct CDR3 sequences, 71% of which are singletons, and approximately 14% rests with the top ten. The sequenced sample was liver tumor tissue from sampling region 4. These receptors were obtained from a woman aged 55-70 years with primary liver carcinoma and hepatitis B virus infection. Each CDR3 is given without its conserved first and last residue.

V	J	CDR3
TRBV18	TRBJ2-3	VSSTGLAGVGDTQY
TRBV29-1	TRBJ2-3	SVGDRALTDTHY
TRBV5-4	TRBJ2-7	ASRSTADSYEQY
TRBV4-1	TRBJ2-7	ASSHVTSGRAWQH
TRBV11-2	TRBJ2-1	ASNLLPGHRFYNEQF
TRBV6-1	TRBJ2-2	ASIWERDTGKLF
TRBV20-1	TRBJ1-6	SAILPRDKGISNSPLH
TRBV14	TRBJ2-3	ASSQVPGVVTYTQY
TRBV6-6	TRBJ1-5	ASLDRPLGNQPQH
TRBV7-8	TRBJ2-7	ASSFTSAYEQN
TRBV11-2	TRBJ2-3	ASSIGVLTYTSDTQY
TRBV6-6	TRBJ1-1	ANNQMEGNRGTEAF
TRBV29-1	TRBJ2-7	SAWDRGRFEQY
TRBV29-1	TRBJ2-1	SVEGTGYNEQF
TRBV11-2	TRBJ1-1	GNTLTVGGMTEAF
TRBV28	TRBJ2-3	ARSLLGVTDTQY
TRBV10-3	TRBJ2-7	AISEAGETGENY
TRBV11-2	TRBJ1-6	ASNLDPRFPNSPLR
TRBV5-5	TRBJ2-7	ASTLTGSALSYRQY
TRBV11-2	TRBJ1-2	VGSLETGVIYGYA
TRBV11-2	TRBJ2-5	ASGKVPEETQY
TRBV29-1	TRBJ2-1	NVGLGGFSSSSYNEQF
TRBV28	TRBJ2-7	ASSKLQGARAYEQH
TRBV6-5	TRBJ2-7	ANSYSPARSCEQY
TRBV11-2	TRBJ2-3	GSSLGGLMYTSDTQC
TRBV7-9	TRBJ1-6	ASSGGTQGSPLH
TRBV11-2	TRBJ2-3	ASSIDGSTDTQC
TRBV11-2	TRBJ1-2	GSSLGAGSGYT
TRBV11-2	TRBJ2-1	AGSPGLAGDYNEQF
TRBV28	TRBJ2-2	ASSIGGRAGELF
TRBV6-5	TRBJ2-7	ASGPRGGGYEQY
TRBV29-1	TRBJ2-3	SASSVLGDSQY
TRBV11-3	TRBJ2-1	ASSAGCHNEQF
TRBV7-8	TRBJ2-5	AGSLNRVRQETQY
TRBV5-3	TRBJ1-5	ARSLVLGTQPQH
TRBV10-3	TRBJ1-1	AISEDVNTEAF
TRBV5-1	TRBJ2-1	TSSTGLAGCRNEQF
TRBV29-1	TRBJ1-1	SADTTEAF
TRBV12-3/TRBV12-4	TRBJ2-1	ASRNSERTSYNEQF
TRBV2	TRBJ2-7	ASSERGSYEQY
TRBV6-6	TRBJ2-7	ASSLGGRAGYEQY
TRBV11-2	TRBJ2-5	ASSLGLGSQETQY
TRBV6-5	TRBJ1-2	ASSYQQGRAGGYT
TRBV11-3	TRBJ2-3	TSNFRTSTNTQY
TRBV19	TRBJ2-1	ASRKRLAGGGNEQF
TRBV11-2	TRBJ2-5	ASSLGLGSHEVQY
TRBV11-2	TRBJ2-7	ASTTPGREEGGEQY
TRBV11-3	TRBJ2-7	ANSSGTGGNYERY
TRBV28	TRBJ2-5	ASSPRGTLKTQY
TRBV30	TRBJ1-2	AWSDVRHAKGYT
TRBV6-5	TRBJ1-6	ASSPRGVPLH
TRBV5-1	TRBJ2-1	ASSFLADTSYNEQS